These T cell receptor beta chains were read from a single sample in a study of cytomegalovirus exposure and HLA in healthy donors. Data came from immunoSEQ multiplex PCR; TCRdb stores just in-frame clones and leaves some out. The sample records approximately 100,000 clones, more than 65% being singletons. The sample comprised PBMCs. The source of these receptors is a woman aged 45-65 years in good health and CMV-seropositive. Each CDR3 is given with its conserved first and last residue. Fields, in order: D gene, V gene, J gene, clone size, CDR3 DNA, CDR3 protein. A D gene is named only where the DNA matches it firmly. Size values are once, few and many counts, or a class for expanded clones, and some rows have none.

D: .
V: TRBV5-1
J: TRBJ1-4
size: .
DNA: TGCGCCAGCAGCTTGACAGGGTCAACTAATGAAAAACTGTTTTTT
CDR3: CASSLTGSTNEKLFF

D: TRBD1
V: TRBV7-9
J: TRBJ1-2
size: .
DNA: TGTTCCAGCCAATCTGGGTACAGGGGTAATGGCTACACCTTC
CDR3: CSSQSGYRGNGYTF

D: TRBD2
V: TRBV7-2
J: TRBJ2-1
size: .
DNA: TGTGCCAGCAGCCAACCGGGAACTAGCGGGGGGTACTACAATGAGCAGTTCTTC
CDR3: CASSQPGTSGGYYNEQFF

D: .
V: TRBV9
J: TRBJ1-1
size: .
DNA: TGTGCCAGCAGCGTCTTCTCACATCAGGACACTGAAGCTTTCTTT
CDR3: CASSVFSHQDTEAFF

D: .
V: TRBV4-2
J: TRBJ1-1
size: .
DNA: TGTGCCAGCAGCCAGGGGGCGAACACTGAAGCTTTCTTT
CDR3: CASSQGANTEAFF

D: .
V: TRBV19
J: TRBJ2-7
size: .
DNA: TGTGCCAGTAGTATATCCACTTCCCACTACGAGCAGTACTTC
CDR3: CASSISTSHYEQYF

D: TRBD1
V: TRBV28
J: TRBJ1-6
size: .
DNA: TGTGCCAGCAGTTCTCGACAGGGAAGGAGTTCACCCCTCCACTTT
CDR3: CASSSRQGRSSPLHF

D: .
V: TRBV4-1
J: TRBJ1-1
size: .
DNA: TGCGCCAGCAGCCCGGTACAGGGATCGGGCACTGAAGCTTTCTTT
CDR3: CASSPVQGSGTEAFF

D: TRBD1
V: TRBV6-6
J: TRBJ1-3
size: .
DNA: TGTGCCAGCAGTTACAGGCAGGGGGACTCTGGAAACACCATATATTTT
CDR3: CASSYRQGDSGNTIYF

D: .
V: TRBV7-3
J: TRBJ2-1
size: .
DNA: TGTGCCAGCAGCTCGCCGGGACTCGCTGACAGTGAGCAGTTCTTC
CDR3: CASSSPGLADSEQFF

D: .
V: TRBV7-9
J: TRBJ1-1
size: few
DNA: TGTGCCAGCAGCCCAGGACAAGGAGTAATGAACACTGAAGCTTTCTTT
CDR3: CASSPGQGVMNTEAFF

D: TRBD1
V: TRBV10-3
J: TRBJ1-1
size: .
DNA: TGTGCCAGCGCAGGGGGGTCGGACACTGAAGCTTTCTTT
CDR3: CASAGGSDTEAFF

D: .
V: TRBV6-5
J: TRBJ1-5
size: few
DNA: TGTGCCAGCAGGGGGGCAAATCAGCCCCAGCATTTT
CDR3: CASRGANQPQHF

D: TRBD1
V: TRBV27
J: TRBJ2-7
size: .
DNA: TGTGCCAGCAGTTTATGGGGACAGTTCTACGAGCAGTACTTC
CDR3: CASSLWGQFYEQYF

D: .
V: TRBV9
J: TRBJ2-7
size: .
DNA: TGTGCCAGCAGCGTAGGGGCAGGGTCCTACGAGCAGTACTTC
CDR3: CASSVGAGSYEQYF

D: .
V: TRBV10-3
J: TRBJ1-1
size: .
DNA: TGTGCCATCAGTGGGACTGATAGAAACACTGAAGCTTTCTTT
CDR3: CAISGTDRNTEAFF

D: .
V: TRBV19
J: TRBJ1-1
size: .
DNA: TGTGCCAGTAGTATATGGAGGGGATCGGCTGAAGCTTTCTTT
CDR3: CASSIWRGSAEAFF

D: TRBD1
V: TRBV4-2
J: TRBJ2-7
size: .
DNA: TGTGCCAGCAGCCACCTTGACGGGACAGCCTACGAGCAGTACTTC
CDR3: CASSHLDGTAYEQYF

D: .
V: TRBV9
J: TRBJ2-3
size: .
DNA: TGTGCCAGCAGCACAGGAGTTAGTGGAGATACGCAGTATTTT
CDR3: CASSTGVSGDTQYF

D: TRBD1
V: TRBV11-2
J: TRBJ1-4
size: once
DNA: TGTGCCAGCAGCTTAGCGACGGGACAGCTAAATGAAAAACTGTTTTTT
CDR3: CASSLATGQLNEKLFF

D: .
V: TRBV19
J: TRBJ1-2
size: .
DNA: TGTGCCAGTAGTATGGCGGTTTCCCTCGGTGGCTACACCTTC
CDR3: CASSMAVSLGGYTF

D: TRBD1
V: TRBV9
J: TRBJ2-3
size: .
DNA: TGTGCCAGCAGTGAAAGCCCTATAGGGGGCCCCACAGATACGCAGTATTTT
CDR3: CASSESPIGGPTDTQYF

D: .
V: TRBV2
J: TRBJ1-1
size: once
DNA: TGTGCCAGCAGGGTTGTAGGGAGGGTCACTGAAGCTTTCTTT
CDR3: CASRVVGRVTEAFF

D: TRBD2
V: TRBV9
J: TRBJ2-3
size: .
DNA: TGTGCCAGCAGCGTAGAGGCAGTCGGGACTAGCGGGGGCCCTAGCACAGATACGCAGTATTTT
CDR3: CASSVEAVGTSGGPSTDTQYF

D: .
V: TRBV6-5
J: TRBJ1-1
size: .
DNA: TGTGCCAGCAGTACTTTGATAACGAACACTGAAGCTTTCTTT
CDR3: CASSTLITNTEAFF

D: TRBD2
V: TRBV5-1
J: TRBJ2-1
size: .
DNA: TGCGCCAGCAGCTCCGGGACTAGCGGGGCCTACAATGAGCAGTTCTTC
CDR3: CASSSGTSGAYNEQFF

D: .
V: TRBV18
J: TRBJ2-1
size: once
DNA: TGTGCCAGCTCACGAGATTTACAGGGAAGCAATGAGCAGTTCTTC
CDR3: CASSRDLQGSNEQFF

D: TRBD1
V: TRBV5-4
J: TRBJ2-3
size: .
DNA: TGTGCCAGCAGCGCGCGGGACAGGGTAACAGATACGCAGTATTTT
CDR3: CASSARDRVTDTQYF

D: .
V: TRBV19
J: TRBJ2-2
size: once
DNA: TGTGCCAGTAGTATAGACCGGAACACCGGGGAGCTGTTTTTT
CDR3: CASSIDRNTGELFF

D: .
V: TRBV9
J: TRBJ1-6
size: .
DNA: TGTGCCAGCAGCACAAGCCGGGAAAAGGGCGCTTCACCCCTCCACTTT
CDR3: CASSTSREKGASPLHF

D: .
V: TRBV28
J: TRBJ1-2
size: few
DNA: TGTGCCAGCCTAGAGGGTCGGGGGGCTTATGGCTACACCTTC
CDR3: CASLEGRGAYGYTF

D: .
V: TRBV21-1
J: TRBJ1-1
size: few
DNA: TGTGCCAGCAGCAACGGGACAGGTGAAGCTTTCTTT
CDR3: CASSNGTGEAFF